Following are 2 T cell receptor beta chains from one sample sequenced in a study of low-dose radiotherapy and immunotherapy resistance in tumors. Time point denoted: after trial treatment. Treatment described: LDRT plus nivolumab, ipilimumab, low-dose cyclophosphamide and aspirin (RACIN trial). It was with a constant-region primer and a V-primer adapter that TCRs were amplified over approximately 18 PCR cycles. TCRdb recomputed calls from the reads with MiXCR, one row per CDR3 protein. The sample holds roughly 48,000 distinct CDR3 sequences, around 35% seen once. This specimen consisted of PBMCs, obtained after low-dose radiotherapy plus immunotherapy. The receptors here all came from a male donor with rectosigmoid adenocarcinoma.

This clonotype was observed many times. V and J are TRBV19 and TRBJ2-2, with D possibly matching TRBD2 (5 bases). Germline-derived CDR1 and CDR2 are LNHDA and SQIVND (reference sequence). Trimming removed 0 bases at V and 7 bases at J, with 21 bases between. The CDR3 runs to 18 residues. As DNA, the CDR3 is TGTGCCAGTAGTATAGATTCCATCTCGGTTAATCGGGACGGGGAGCTGTTTTTT. This translates into CASSIDSISVNRDGELFF.

The chain is built from TRBV6-1 and TRBJ2-4, with D unresolved. Germline loops: CDR1 MNHNS, CDR2 SASEGT. The CDR3 loop spans 12 amino acids. Trimming pared 1 base from V and 6 bases from J, leaving 4 bases between. As DNA, the CDR3 is TGTGCCAGCAGTGAAGGGCTAAACATTCAGTACTTC. It encodes CASSEGLNIQYF.